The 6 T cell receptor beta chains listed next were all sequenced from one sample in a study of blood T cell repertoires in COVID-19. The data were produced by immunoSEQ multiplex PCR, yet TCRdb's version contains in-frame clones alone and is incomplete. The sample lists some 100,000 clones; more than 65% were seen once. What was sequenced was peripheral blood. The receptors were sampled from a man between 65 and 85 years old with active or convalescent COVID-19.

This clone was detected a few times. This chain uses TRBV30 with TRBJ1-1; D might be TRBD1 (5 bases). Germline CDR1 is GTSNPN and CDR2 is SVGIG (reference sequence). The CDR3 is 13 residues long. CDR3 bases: TGTGCATGGCGGTTTCGGGGGGACACTGAAGCTTTCTTT. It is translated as CAWRFRGDTEAFF.

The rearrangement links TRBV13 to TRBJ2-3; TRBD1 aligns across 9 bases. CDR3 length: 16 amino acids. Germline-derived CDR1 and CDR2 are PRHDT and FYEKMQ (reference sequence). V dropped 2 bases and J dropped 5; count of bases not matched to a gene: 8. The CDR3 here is CASSLYEGQGIDTQYF. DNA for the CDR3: TGTGCCAGCAGCTTATATGAGGGACAGGGAATAGATACGCAGTATTTT. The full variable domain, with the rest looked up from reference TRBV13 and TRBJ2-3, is AAGVIQSPRHLIKEKRETATLKCYPIPRHDTVYWYQQGPGQDPQFLISFYEKMQSDKGSIPDRFSAQQFSDYHSELNMSSLELGDSALYFCASSLYEGQGIDTQYFGPGTRLTVL.

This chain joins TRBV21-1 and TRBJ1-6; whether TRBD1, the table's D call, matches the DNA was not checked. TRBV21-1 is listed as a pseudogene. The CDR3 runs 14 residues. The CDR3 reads CYEVGQGHNSPLHF. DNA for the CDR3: TGTTATGAGGTAGGACAGGGACATAATTCACCCCTCCACTTT.

Written as DNA, the CDR3 is TGTGCCAGCAGCTGGGGACTAGCGGGGAACGGGGAGCTGTTTTTT. This gives the protein CASSWGLAGNGELFF. The V gene is TRBV5-4, the J gene TRBJ2-2; the match to TRBD2 covers 13 bases. Germline V lookup: CDR1 SGHNT, CDR2 YYREEE (reference sequence). V shed 3 bases, J shed 7 bases, and the junction held 3 bases outside the gene matches. The CDR3 spans 15 residues.

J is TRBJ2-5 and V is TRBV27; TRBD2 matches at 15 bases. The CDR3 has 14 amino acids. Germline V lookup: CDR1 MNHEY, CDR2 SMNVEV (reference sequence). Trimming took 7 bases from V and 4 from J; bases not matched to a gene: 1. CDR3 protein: CASKGLAGGETQYF. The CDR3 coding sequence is TGTGCCAGCAAGGGACTAGCGGGAGGAGAGACCCAGTACTTC.

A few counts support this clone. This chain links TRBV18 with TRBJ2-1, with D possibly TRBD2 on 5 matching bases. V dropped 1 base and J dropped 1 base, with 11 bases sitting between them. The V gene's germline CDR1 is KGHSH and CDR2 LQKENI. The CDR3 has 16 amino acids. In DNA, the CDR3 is TGTGCCAGCTCACCACTGGACTCCCTATCCTACAATGAGCAGTTCTTC. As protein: CASSPLDSLSYNEQFF.